This T cell receptor (beta chain) comes out of a study of OX40 agonist ivuxolimab in advanced cancers. Study as a whole: Patient treatment consisted of intravenous ivuxolimab administration every 2 weeks at 0.01 to 10 mg/kg. Three patients responded partially, comprising one with hepatocellular carcinoma and two with cutaneous melanoma.

Whole-study findings and limits: Clonal expansion was seen in CD4+ and CD8+ blood T cells by week 6 at 0.1 to 3.0 mg/kg.

Using immunoSEQ multiplex PCR, the repertoire was profiled, and TCRdb retains in-frame clones only, with some absent. In the table there are tens of thousands of clones, 80% to 90% of which are singletons. The sample holds one count of this clone. The antigen remains undetermined. Sequenced here: CD4+ or CD8+ T cells sorted from blood, sampled in a trial of the OX40 agonist ivuxolimab. This sequence was found in an adult with an advanced solid tumor such as melanoma, head and neck, liver or kidney cancer.

CDR3 sequence reads: CASSIAGQGGGYTF. The CDR3 DNA follows: TGTGCCAGTAGTATAGCAGGACAGGGAGGTGGCTACACCTTC. J is TRBJ1-2 and V is TRBV19, with TRBD1 matching over 8 bases. V gave up 1 base and J gave up 7 bases; unmatched junction bases: 5. This CDR3 region has 14 residues. Germline V lookup: CDR1 LNHDA, CDR2 SQIVND (reference sequence).